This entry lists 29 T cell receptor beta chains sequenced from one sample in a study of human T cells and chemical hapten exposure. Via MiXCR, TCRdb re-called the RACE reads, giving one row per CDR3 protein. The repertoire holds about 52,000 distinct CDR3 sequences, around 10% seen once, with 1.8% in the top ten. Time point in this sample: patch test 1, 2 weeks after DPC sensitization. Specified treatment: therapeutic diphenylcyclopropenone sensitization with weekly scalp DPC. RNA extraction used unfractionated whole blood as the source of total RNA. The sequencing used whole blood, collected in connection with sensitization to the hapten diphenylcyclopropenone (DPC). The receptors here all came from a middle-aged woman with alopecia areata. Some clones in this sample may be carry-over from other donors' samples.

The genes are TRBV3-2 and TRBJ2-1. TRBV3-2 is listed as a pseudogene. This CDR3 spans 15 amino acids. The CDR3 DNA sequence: TGTGCCAGCAGCCAAGGGCGGCTCCTCTACAATGAGCAGTTCTTC. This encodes CASSQGRLLYNEQFF.

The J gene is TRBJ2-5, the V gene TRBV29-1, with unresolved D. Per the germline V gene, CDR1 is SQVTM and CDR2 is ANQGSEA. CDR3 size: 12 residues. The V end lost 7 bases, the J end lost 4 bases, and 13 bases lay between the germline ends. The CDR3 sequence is CSAPSVGETQYF. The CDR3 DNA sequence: TGCAGCGCCCCGTCGGTCGGAGAGACCCAGTACTTC.

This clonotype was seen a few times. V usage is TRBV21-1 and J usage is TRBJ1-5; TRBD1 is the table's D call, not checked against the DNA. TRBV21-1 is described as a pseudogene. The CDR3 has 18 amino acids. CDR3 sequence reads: CASSKSVRDREVNQPQHF. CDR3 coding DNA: TGTGCCAGCAGCAAAAGCGTGCGGGACAGGGAGGTTAATCAGCCCCAGCATTTT.

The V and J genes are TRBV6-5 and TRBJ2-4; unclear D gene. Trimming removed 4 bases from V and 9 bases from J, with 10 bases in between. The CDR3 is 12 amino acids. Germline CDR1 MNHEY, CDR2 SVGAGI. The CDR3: CASSSPMGIQYF. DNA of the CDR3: TGTGCCAGCAGTTCCCCAATGGGCATTCAGTACTTC.

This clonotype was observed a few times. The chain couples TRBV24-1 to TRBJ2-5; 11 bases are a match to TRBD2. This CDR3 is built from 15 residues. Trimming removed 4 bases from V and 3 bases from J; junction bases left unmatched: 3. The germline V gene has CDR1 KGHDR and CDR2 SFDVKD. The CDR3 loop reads CATSEQLAGEETQYF. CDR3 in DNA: TGTGCCACCAGTGAGCAACTAGCGGGGGAAGAGACCCAGTACTTC.

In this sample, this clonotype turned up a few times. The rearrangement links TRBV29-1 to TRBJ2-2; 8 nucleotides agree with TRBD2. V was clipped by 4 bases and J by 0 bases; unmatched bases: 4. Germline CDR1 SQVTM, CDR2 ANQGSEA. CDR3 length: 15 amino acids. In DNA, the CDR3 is TGCAGCGTTGGGGCGGGAGGCACGAACACCGGGGAGCTGTTTTTT. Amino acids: CSVGAGGTNTGELFF.

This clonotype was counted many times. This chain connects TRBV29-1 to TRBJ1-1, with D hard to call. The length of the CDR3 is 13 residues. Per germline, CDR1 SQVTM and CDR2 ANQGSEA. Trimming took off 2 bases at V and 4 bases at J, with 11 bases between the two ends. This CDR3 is CSVERQDGTEAFF. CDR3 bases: TGCAGCGTTGAAAGGCAGGACGGCACTGAAGCTTTCTTT.

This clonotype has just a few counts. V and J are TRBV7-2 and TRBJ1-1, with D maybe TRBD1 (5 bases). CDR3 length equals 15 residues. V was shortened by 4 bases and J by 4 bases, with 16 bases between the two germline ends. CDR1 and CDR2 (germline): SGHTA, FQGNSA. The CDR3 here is CASSSAGMGSTEAFF. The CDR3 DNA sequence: TGTGCCAGCAGCTCCGCAGGGATGGGGAGCACTGAAGCTTTCTTT. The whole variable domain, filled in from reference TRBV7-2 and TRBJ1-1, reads GAGVSQSPSNKVTEKGKDVELRCDPISGHTALYWYRQSLGQGLEFLIYFQGNSAPDKSGLPSDRFSAERTGGSVSTLTIQRTQQEDSAVYLCASSSAGMGSTEAFFGQGTRLTVV.

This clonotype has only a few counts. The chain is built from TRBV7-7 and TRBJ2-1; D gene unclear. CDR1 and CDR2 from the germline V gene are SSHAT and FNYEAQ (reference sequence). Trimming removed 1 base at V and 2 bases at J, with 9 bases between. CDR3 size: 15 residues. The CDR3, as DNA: TGTGCCAGCAGCTTAGACACGAGTACCTACAATGAGCAGTTCTTC. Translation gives CASSLDTSTYNEQFF.

CDR3 protein: CSATDGPYEQYF. CDR3 bases: TGCAGTGCTACAGACGGCCCCTACGAGCAGTACTTC. The chain combines TRBV20-1 with TRBJ2-7, with D hard to call. Germline V gives CDR1 DFQATT, CDR2 SNEGSKA (reference sequence). This CDR3 is 12 amino acids long. The germline V and J ends were trimmed by 4 bases and 2 bases, with 9 bases remaining between them.

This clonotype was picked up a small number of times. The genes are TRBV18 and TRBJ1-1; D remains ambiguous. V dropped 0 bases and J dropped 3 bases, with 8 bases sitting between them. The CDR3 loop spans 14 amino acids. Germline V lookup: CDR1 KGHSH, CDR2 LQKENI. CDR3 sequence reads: CASSPPGRDTEAFF. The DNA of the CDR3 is TGTGCCAGCTCACCACCGGGAAGGGACACTGAAGCTTTCTTT.

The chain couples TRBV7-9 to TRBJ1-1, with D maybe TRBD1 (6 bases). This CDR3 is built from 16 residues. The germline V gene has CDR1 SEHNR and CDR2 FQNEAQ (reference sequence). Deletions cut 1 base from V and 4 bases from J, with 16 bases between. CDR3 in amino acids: CASSLVSPGAGTEAFF. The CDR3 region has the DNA TGTGCCAGCAGCTTAGTATCCCCAGGGGCGGGCACTGAAGCTTTCTTT.

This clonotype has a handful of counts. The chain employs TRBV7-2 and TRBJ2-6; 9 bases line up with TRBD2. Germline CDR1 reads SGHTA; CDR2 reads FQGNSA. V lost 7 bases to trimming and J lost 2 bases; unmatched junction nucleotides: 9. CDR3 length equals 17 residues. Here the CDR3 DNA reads TGTGCCAGCACTATTATTGCGGGAGGGCCTGGGGCCAACGTCCTGACTTTC. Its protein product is CASTIIAGGPGANVLTF.

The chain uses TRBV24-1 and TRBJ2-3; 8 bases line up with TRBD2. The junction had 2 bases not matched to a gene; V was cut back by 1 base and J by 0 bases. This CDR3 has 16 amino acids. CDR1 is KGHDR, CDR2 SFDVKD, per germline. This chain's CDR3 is CATSDLAGASTDTQYF. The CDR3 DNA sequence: TGTGCCACCAGTGATTTAGCGGGGGCTAGCACAGATACGCAGTATTTT.

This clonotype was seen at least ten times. CDR3 region: CSAPPGSLYQETQYF. The CDR3 DNA sequence: TGCAGTGCTCCTCCGGGGAGCTTGTACCAAGAGACCCAGTACTTC. The chain recombines TRBV20-1 with TRBJ2-5; the D gene is possibly TRBD2 (5 bases). Trimming removed 5 bases at V and 0 bases at J, with 16 bases between. Germline V gives CDR1 DFQATT, CDR2 SNEGSKA (reference sequence). The CDR3 is 15 residues long.

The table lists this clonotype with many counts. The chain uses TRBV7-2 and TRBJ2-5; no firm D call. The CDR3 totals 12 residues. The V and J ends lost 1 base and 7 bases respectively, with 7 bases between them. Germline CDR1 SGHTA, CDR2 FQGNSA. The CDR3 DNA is TGTGCCAGCAGCTTAGAGTACGGGACCCAGTACTTC. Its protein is CASSLEYGTQYF.

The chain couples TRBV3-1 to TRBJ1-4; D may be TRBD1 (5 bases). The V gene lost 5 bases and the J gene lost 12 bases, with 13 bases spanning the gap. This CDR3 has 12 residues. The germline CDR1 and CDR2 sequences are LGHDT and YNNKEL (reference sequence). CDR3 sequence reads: CASSTGLRELFF. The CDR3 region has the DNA TGTGCCAGCAGCACGGGACTCCGTGAACTGTTTTTT.

The CDR3 DNA is TGTGCCAGCAGCCCCGCTGGAGCGCGTGAGACCCAGTACTTC. Its translation: CASSPAGARETQYF. The chain couples TRBV14 to TRBJ2-5; D not certain. Germline lookup yields CDR1 SGHDN and CDR2 FVKESK. This CDR3 spans 14 amino acids. The germline V and J ends were trimmed by 4 bases and 5 bases, with 14 bases remaining between them.

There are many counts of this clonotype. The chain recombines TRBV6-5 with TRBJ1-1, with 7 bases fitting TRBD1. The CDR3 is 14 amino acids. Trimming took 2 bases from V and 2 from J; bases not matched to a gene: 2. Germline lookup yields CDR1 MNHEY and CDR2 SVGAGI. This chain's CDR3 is CASSYDRANTEAFF. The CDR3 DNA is TGTGCCAGCAGTTACGACAGGGCCAACACTGAAGCTTTCTTT.

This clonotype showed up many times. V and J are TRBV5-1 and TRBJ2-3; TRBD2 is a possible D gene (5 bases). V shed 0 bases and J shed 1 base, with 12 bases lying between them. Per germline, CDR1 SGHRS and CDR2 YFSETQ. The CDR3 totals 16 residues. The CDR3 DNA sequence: TGCGCCAGCAGCTTGGCTGTGGGAGCTGGCACAGATACGCAGTATTTT. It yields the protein CASSLAVGAGTDTQYF. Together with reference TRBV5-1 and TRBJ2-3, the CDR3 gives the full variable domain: KAGVTQTPRYLIKTRGQQVTLSCSPISGHRSVSWYQQTPGQGLQFLFEYFSETQRNKGNFPGRFSGRQFSNSRSEMNVSTLELGDSALYLCASSLAVGAGTDTQYFGPGTRLTVL.

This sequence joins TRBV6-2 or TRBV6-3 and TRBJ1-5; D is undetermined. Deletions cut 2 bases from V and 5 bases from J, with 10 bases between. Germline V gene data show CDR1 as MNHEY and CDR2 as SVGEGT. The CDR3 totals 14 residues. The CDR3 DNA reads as TGTGCCAGCAGTTACCTGCCCCTCTATCAGCCCCAGCATTTT. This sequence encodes CASSYLPLYQPQHF.

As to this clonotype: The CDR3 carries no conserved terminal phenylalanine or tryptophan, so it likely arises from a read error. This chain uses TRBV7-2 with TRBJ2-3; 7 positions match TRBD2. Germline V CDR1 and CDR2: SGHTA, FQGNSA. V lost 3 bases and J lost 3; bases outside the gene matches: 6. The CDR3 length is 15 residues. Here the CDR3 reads CASSLAGVGTDTQYL. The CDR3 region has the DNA TGTGCCAGCAGCTTGGCGGGAGTGGGGACAGATACGCAGTATTTG.

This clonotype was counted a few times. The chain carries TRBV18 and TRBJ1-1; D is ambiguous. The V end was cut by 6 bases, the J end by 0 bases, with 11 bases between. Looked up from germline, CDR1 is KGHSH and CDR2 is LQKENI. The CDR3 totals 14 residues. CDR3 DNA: TGTGCCAGCTCCCCCCCAGCTATGAACACTGAAGCTTTCTTT. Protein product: CASSPPAMNTEAFF.

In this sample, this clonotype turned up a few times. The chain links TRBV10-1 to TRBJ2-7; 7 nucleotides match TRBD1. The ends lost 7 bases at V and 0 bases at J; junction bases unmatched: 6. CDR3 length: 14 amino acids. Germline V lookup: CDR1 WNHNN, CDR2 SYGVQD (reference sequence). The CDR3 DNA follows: TGCGCCAGCACCAGACAGGGACGCTCCTACGAGCAGTACTTC. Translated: CASTRQGRSYEQYF.

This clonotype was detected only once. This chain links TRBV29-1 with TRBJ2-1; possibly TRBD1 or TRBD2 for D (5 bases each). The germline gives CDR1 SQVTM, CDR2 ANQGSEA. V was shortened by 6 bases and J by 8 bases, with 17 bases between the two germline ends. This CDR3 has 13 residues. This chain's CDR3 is CSVPGPRGDEQFF. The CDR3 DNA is TGCAGCGTCCCGGGCCCCCGAGGGGATGAGCAGTTCTTC.

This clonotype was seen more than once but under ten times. The CDR3 nucleotides are TGTGCCAGCGGGGGGCCTAGAACCCAAGAGACCCAGTACTTC. Residues: CASGGPRTQETQYF. The chain employs TRBV7-9 and TRBJ2-5, with D possibly being TRBD1 or TRBD2 (6 bases each). V lost 8 bases to trimming and J lost 1 base, with 14 bases between them. Germline CDR1 and CDR2: SEHNR and FQNEAQ (reference sequence). The CDR3 is 14 residues long. Full variable domain (remainder filled in from reference TRBV7-9 and TRBJ2-5): DTGVSQNPRHKITKRGQNVTFRCDPISEHNRLYWYRQTLGQGPEFLTYFQNEAQLEKSRLLSDRFSAERPKGSFSTLEIQRTEQGDSAMYLCASGGPRTQETQYFGPGTRLLVL.

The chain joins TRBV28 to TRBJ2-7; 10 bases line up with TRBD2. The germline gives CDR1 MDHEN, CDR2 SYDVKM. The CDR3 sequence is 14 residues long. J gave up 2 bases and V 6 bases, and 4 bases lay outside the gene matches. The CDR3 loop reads CASSLAGVTYEQYF. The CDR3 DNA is TGTGCCAGCAGCCTAGCGGGGGTAACCTACGAGCAGTACTTC. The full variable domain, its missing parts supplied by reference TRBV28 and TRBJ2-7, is DVKVTQSSRYLVKRTGEKVFLECVQDMDHENMFWYRQDPGLGLRLIYFSYDVKMKEKGDIPEGYSVSREKKERFSLILESASTNQTSMYLCASSLAGVTYEQYFGPGTRLTVT.

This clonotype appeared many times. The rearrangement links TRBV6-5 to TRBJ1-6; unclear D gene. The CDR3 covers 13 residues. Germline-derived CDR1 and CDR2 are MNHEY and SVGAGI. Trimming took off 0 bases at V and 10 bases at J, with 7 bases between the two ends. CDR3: CASSYSRASPLHF. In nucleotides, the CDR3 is TGTGCCAGCAGTTACTCGAGGGCCTCACCCCTCCACTTT.

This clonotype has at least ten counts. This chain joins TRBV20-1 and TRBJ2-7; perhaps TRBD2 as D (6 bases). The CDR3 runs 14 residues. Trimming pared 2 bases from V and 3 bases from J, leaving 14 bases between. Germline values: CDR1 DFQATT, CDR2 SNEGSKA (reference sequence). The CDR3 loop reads CSARQVAEYYEQYF. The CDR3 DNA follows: TGCAGTGCTAGACAGGTAGCGGAGTACTACGAGCAGTACTTC.